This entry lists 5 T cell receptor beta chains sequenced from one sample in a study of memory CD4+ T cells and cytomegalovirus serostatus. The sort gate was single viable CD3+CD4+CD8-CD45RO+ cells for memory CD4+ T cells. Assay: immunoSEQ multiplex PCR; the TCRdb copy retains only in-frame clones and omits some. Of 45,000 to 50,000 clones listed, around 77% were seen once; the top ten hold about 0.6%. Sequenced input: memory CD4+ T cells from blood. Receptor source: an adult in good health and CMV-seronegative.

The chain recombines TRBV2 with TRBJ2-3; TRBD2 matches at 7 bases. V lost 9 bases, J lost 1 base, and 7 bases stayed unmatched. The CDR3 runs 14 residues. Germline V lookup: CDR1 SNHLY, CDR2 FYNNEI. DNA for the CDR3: TGTGCCAGGGGTAGTGCGGGGGGCACAGATACGCAGTATTTT. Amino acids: CARGSAGGTDTQYF.

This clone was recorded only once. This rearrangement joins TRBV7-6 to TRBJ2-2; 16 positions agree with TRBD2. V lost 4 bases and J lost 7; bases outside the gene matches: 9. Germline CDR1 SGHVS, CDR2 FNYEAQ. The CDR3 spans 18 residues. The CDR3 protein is CASSYTGTSGGAYGELFF. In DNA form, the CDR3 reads TGTGCCAGCAGCTACACCGGGACTAGCGGGGGGGCTTACGGGGAGCTGTTTTTT.

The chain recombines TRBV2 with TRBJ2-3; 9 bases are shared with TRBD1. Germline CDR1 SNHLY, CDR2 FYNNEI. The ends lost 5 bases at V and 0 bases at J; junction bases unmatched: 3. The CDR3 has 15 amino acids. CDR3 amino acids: CASSPGQGSTDTQYF. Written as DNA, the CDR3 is TGTGCCAGCAGTCCTGGACAGGGGAGCACAGATACGCAGTATTTT.

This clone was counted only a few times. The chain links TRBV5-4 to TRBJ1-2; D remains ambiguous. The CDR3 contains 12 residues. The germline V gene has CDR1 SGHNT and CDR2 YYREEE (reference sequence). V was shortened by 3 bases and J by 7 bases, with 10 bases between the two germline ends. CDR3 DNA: TGTGCCAGCAGCTGGATTACGGGTGGCTACACCTTC. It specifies CASSWITGGYTF.

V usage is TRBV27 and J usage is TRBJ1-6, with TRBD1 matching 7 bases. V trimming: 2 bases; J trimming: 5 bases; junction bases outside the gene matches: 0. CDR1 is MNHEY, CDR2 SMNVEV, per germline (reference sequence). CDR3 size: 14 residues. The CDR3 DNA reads TGTGCCAGCAGTTTAGGACAGGATAATTCACCCCTCCACTTT. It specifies CASSLGQDNSPLHF.